The rows below give T cell receptor beta chains drawn from one sample of a study of blood T cell repertoires in COVID-19. Generated by immunoSEQ multiplex PCR, the TCRdb table keeps only in-frame clones and is missing some. The sample has a few hundred thousand clones; around 85% are singletons. Sequenced material: PBMCs or T cells enriched from blood (not recorded which). The receptors were gathered from a woman between 50 and 59 years old in a cohort exposed to, infected with or recovered from COVID-19 (not recorded which). CDR3s include the opening cysteine and the closing phenylalanine or tryptophan. The D gene is left open where the match is weak. Where a row states a size, it is once, few, many or the class of an expanded clone; other rows omit it.

clone_size j_call d_call v_call cdr3_aa cdr3_nt
- TRBJ1-4 - TRBV27 CASSFTRRGDEKLFF TGTGCCAGCAGTTTCACTCGCAGGGGTGACGAAAAACTGTTTTTT
- TRBJ2-2 - TRBV29-1 CSGWQNTGELFF TGCAGCGGTTGGCAGAACACCGGGGAGCTGTTTTTT
- TRBJ2-3 - TRBV3-1/TRBV3-2 CASSPRRGILTDTQYF TGTGCCAGCAGCCCTAGGCGAGGCATCCTCACAGATACGCAGTATTTT
once TRBJ2-5 TRBD2 TRBV4-2 CASSQVSGEETQYF TGTGCCAGCAGCCAAGTTAGCGGGGAAGAGACCCAGTACTTC
- TRBJ2-1 - TRBV28 CASTNGDSLGNEQFF TGTGCCAGCACCAATGGGGACTCCTTAGGCAATGAGCAGTTCTTC
- TRBJ2-3 - TRBV6-5 CASTALQGWDTQYF TGTGCCAGCACCGCTTTGCAGGGCTGGGATACGCAGTATTTT
- TRBJ2-7 TRBD1 TRBV19 CATGQGNEQYF TGTGCCACCGGACAGGGTAACGAGCAGTACTTC
- TRBJ2-7 - TRBV5-4 CASSPDFNPREQYF TGTGCCAGCAGCCCGGACTTTAACCCGAGAGAGCAGTACTTC
- TRBJ2-3 - TRBV2 CASSLTSTDTQYF TGTGCCAGCAGTTTGACTAGCACAGATACGCAGTATTTT
- TRBJ1-5 - TRBV4-1 CASLPNTGSDQPQHF TGCGCCAGCCTCCCTAATACAGGGTCAGATCAGCCCCAGCATTTT
- TRBJ2-3 - TRBV7-9 CASSPEGRSTDTQYF TGTGCCAGCAGCCCCGAGGGTAGATCCACAGATACGCAGTATTTT
once TRBJ1-4 - TRBV27 CASSSPGYGPGKLFF TGTGCCAGCAGTTCTCCGGGGTACGGACCTGGAAAACTGTTTTTT
- TRBJ2-7 - TRBV6-5 CASSPGRTYEQYF TGTGCCAGCAGCCCCGGGAGAACCTACGAGCAGTACTTC
- TRBJ2-7 - TRBV4-2 CASSPRGGGALYEQYF TGTGCCAGCAGCCCCCGAGGAGGGGGGGCCCTCTACGAGCAGTACTTC
- TRBJ2-3 TRBD1 TRBV29-1 CSVRTGVFSTDTQYF TGCAGCGTACGGACAGGGGTGTTCTCCACAGATACGCAGTATTTT
once TRBJ1-5 - TRBV5-5 CASSLGTTGEISPQHF TGTGCCAGCAGCTTGGGTACGACAGGAGAAATCAGCCCCCAGCATTTT
once TRBJ1-2 - TRBV6-5 CASMNGIGHGYTF TGTGCCAGCATGAACGGGATAGGTCATGGCTACACCTTC
- TRBJ2-5 TRBD1 TRBV2 CASRTGDTYF TGTGCCAGCAGGACAGGGGATACGTACTTC
- TRBJ1-5 - TRBV5-3 CARSLDMAQASNQPQHF TGTGCCAGAAGCTTGGACATGGCACAGGCTAGCAATCAGCCCCAGCATTTT
- TRBJ2-7 - TRBV7-2 CASSPAQGAYEQYF TGTGCCAGCAGCCCTGCCCAGGGCGCCTACGAGCAGTACTTC
few TRBJ1-1 - TRBV21-1 CASSKVFPEIHTEAFF TGTGCCAGCAGCAAAGTATTTCCGGAGATTCACACTGAAGCTTTCTTT
- TRBJ1-4 - TRBV5-1 CASSLDGGVLGHRSTNEKLFF TGCGCCAGCAGCTTGGATGGAGGTGTGCTGGGACACCGGAGCACTAATGAAAAACTGTTTTTT